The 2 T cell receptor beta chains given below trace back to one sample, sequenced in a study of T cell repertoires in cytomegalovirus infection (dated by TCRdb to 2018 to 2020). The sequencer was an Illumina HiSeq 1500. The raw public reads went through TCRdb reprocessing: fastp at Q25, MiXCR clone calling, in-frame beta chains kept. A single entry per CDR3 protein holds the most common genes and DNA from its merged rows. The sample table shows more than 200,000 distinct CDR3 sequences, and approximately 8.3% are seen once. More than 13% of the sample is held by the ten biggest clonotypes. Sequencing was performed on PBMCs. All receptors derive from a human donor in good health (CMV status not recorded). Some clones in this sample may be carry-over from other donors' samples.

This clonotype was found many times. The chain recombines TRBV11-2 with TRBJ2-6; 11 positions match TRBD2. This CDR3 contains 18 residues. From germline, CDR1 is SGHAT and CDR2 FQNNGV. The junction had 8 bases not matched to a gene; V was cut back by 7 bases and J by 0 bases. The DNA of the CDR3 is TGTGCCAGCACCCGTAGACTAGCGGGATCCTCTGGGGCCAACGTCCTGACTTTC. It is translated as CASTRRLAGSSGANVLTF.

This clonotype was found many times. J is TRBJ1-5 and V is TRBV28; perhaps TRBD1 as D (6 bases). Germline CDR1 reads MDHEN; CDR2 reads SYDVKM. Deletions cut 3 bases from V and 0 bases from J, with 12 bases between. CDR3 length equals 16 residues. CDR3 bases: TGTGCCAGCAGTTTGGGGGCGGGGGCTAGCAATCAGCCCCAGCATTTT. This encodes CASSLGAGASNQPQHF.